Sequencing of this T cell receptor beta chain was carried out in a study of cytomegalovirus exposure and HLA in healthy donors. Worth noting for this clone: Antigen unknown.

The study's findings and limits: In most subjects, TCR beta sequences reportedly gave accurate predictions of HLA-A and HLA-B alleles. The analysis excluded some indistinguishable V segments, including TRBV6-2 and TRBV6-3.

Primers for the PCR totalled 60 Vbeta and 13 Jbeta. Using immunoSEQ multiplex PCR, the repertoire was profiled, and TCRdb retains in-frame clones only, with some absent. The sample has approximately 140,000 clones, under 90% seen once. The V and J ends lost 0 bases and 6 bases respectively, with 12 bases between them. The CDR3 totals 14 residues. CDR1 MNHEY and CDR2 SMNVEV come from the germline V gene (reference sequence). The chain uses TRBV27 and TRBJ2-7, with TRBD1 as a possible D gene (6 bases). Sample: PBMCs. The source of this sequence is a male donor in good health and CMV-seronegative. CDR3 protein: CASSLSNRVLEQYF. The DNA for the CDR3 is TGTGCCAGCAGTTTATCGAACAGGGTCCTCGAGCAGTACTTC.